Shown below are 13 T cell receptor beta chains from a single sample sequenced in a study of T cells in Graves' hyperthyroidism and ophthalmopathy. Researchers took RNA transcripts and amplified the TCR beta CDR3 regions from them. During a first-round RT-PCR of the TCR CDR3, the HTBI primer set was used. TCRdb re-called the multiplex PCR reads through MiXCR, storing one row per CDR3 protein. This sample has around 350,000 distinct CDR3 sequences, with approximately 25% found just once. Sequenced material: blood. These receptor sequences come from a man between 50 and 59 years old with Graves' hyperthyroidism.

A word on this clonotype: A single base separates this from a much larger clone, so it may be a read error. The rearrangement links TRBV28 to TRBJ2-3; 7 bases line up with TRBD2. CDR3 size: 15 residues. Germline V lookup: CDR1 MDHEN, CDR2 SYDVKM. The CDR3 DNA reads TGTGCCAGCAGTTTATACAGCGGGACCCCAGATACGCGGTATTTT. This sequence encodes CASSLYSGTPDTRYF.

This clonotype was found many times. The V call is TRBV29-1, the J call TRBJ1-1; D not certain. Germline V gene lookup returns CDR1 SQVTM and CDR2 ANQGSEA. Trimming pared 2 bases from V and 2 bases from J, leaving 9 bases between. The CDR3 contains 13 residues. The CDR3 sequence: CSVERAVNTEAFF. In nucleotides, the CDR3 is TGCAGCGTTGAAAGGGCGGTTAACACTGAAGCTTTCTTT. Using reference TRBV29-1 and TRBJ1-1 for the parts outside the CDR3, the full variable domain is SAVISQKPSRDICQRGTSLTIQCQVDSQVTMMFWYRQQPGQSLTLIATANQGSEATYESGFVIDKFPISRPNLTFSTLTVSNMSPEDSSIYLCSVERAVNTEAFFGQGTRLTVV.

The rearrangement links TRBV6-6 to TRBJ1-2; a possible D gene is TRBD1 (6 bases). V was trimmed by 0 bases and J by 6 bases, leaving 14 bases between them. This CDR3 contains 15 residues. CDR1 and CDR2 (germline): MNHNY, SVGAGI (reference sequence). CDR3 region: CASSYSTAGVDGYTF. The CDR3, as DNA: TGTGCCAGCAGTTACTCGACTGCAGGGGTCGATGGCTACACCTTC.

The chain joins TRBV4-1 to TRBJ1-4, with D hard to call. Trimming took 1 base from V and 2 from J, leaving 11 bases between them. The CDR3 length is 16 residues. Germline V gene sequence: CDR1 MGHRA, CDR2 YSYEKL. The CDR3 region is CASSQGLAATNEKLFF. For the CDR3, the DNA is TGCGCCAGCAGCCAAGGCCTCGCGGCCACTAATGAAAAACTGTTTTTT.

The rearrangement joins TRBV12-5 to TRBJ1-4, with 7 bases matching TRBD1. The V gene's germline CDR1 is LGHNT and CDR2 FRNRAP. The CDR3 spans 15 residues. J was trimmed by 4 bases and V by 6 bases; bases with no gene match: 8. CDR3 DNA: TGTGCTAGTGGCGCCCGGGGACAGCATAATGAAAAACTGTTTTTT. This sequence encodes CASGARGQHNEKLFF. The full variable domain, its missing parts supplied by reference TRBV12-5 and TRBJ1-4, is DARVTQTPRHKVTEMGQEVTMRCQPILGHNTVFWYRQTMMQGLELLAYFRNRAPLDDSGMPKDRFSAEMPDATLATLKIQPSEPRDSAVYFCASGARGQHNEKLFFGSGTQLSVL.

This clonotype was counted between two and nine times. The rearrangement joins TRBV5-1 to TRBJ2-2, with 8 nucleotides matching TRBD2. Germline loops: CDR1 SGHRS, CDR2 YFSETQ. The CDR3 contains 15 residues. After removal of 6 bases from V and 6 bases from J, the junction contained 10 bases not matched to a gene. DNA for the CDR3: TGCGCCAGCACCGCAAGCGGGAGTACGGCCGGGGAGCTGTTTTTT. Translated: CASTASGSTAGELFF.

The chain combines TRBV7-8 with TRBJ1-1, with D uncertain. The CDR3 is 14 residues long. Trimming shortened V by 5 bases and J by 4 bases, and 14 bases separated the two germline ends. In germline, CDR1 is SGHVS, CDR2 FQNEAQ. The CDR3 loop is CASSAPGGSTEAFF. For the CDR3, the DNA is TGTGCCAGCAGCGCACCCGGAGGGAGCACTGAAGCTTTCTTT.

This clonotype was found many times. The rearrangement uses TRBV3-1 and TRBJ1-1; D gene uncertain. V was pared by 4 bases and J by 1 base, with 10 bases between. Germline V lookup: CDR1 LGHDT, CDR2 YNNKEL (reference sequence). The CDR3 length is 14 residues. The CDR3 sequence is CASSPALQNTEAFF. CDR3 nucleotides: TGTGCCAGCAGCCCCGCGTTACAGAACACTGAAGCTTTCTTT.

This clonotype has a count of ten or more. This chain joins TRBV7-8 and TRBJ2-5, with TRBD2 matching 7 bases. Trimming at V came to 5 bases and at J to 5 bases, leaving 20 bases not matched to a gene. The CDR3 runs 18 residues. Germline V lookup: CDR1 SGHVS, CDR2 FQNEAQ. In DNA, the CDR3 is TGTGCCAGCAGCCCCGGGGGTGGAGCGGGGCCCCTGGGGGAGACCCAGTACTTC. It translates to CASSPGGGAGPLGETQYF.

In its sample, this clonotype was seen many times. The chain is built from TRBV12-3 or TRBV12-4 and TRBJ2-1; 10 bases align to TRBD2. The CDR3 length is 14 residues. J lost 7 bases, V lost 6 bases, and 6 bases had no gene match. The CDR3 reads CASRSPLAGNEQFF. The CDR3 DNA reads TGTGCCAGCAGATCACCACTAGCGGGGAATGAGCAGTTCTTC.

This clonotype was seen more than once but under ten times. The V call is TRBV18, the J call TRBJ2-7, with 7 bases aligning to TRBD2. This CDR3 comprises 16 residues. V lost 0 bases and J lost 1; bases outside the gene matches: 6. Germline V gene lookup returns CDR1 KGHSH and CDR2 LQKENI. This chain's CDR3 is CASSPPPAGRSYEQYF. CDR3 in DNA: TGTGCCAGCTCACCACCTCCAGCGGGGCGATCCTACGAGCAGTACTTC.

The chain joins TRBV19 to TRBJ1-3; D possibly corresponds to TRBD1 (6 bases). The germline V and J ends were trimmed by 4 bases and 2 bases, with 9 bases remaining between them. CDR1 and CDR2 (germline): LNHDA, SQIVND (reference sequence). The CDR3 length is 14 residues. In DNA, the CDR3 is TGTGCCAGTAGTACCCAGGGGCCTGGAAACACCATATATTTT. This gives the protein CASSTQGPGNTIYF. Looking up the rest from reference TRBV19 and TRBJ1-3 gives the full variable domain: DGGITQSPKYLFRKEGQNVTLSCEQNLNHDAMYWYRQDPGQGLRLIYYSQIVNDFQKGDIAEGYSVSREKKESFPLTVTSAQKNPTAFYLCASSTQGPGNTIYFGEGSWLTVV.

CDR3 sequence: CATSRTGGKNTEAFF. CDR3 sequence (DNA): TGTGCCACCAGTAGGACAGGGGGAAAGAACACTGAAGCTTTCTTT. The genes are TRBV24-1 and TRBJ1-1, with 10 bases fitting TRBD1. Trimming cost V 6 bases and J 1 base; bases outside gene matches: 4. Germline values: CDR1 KGHDR, CDR2 SFDVKD. This CDR3 has 15 amino acids.